This record covers a single T cell receptor beta chain. Authors' analysis steps: Amplifying reference gene primers gave estimates of nucleated cell counts. Assay used: immunoSEQ multiplex PCR; TCRdb lists only in-frame clones, some missing. The DNA was the basis for D and trimming; V, J and clone size are from that table. Of over 250,000 clones detected, about nine tenths appear once; the ten largest clones hold under 15%. This CDR3 contains 13 residues. The germline V gene encodes CDR1 MNHEY and CDR2 SVGAGI. V gave up 3 bases and J gave up 3 bases, with 8 bases separating them. The data belong to a study of blood T cell repertoires in COVID-19. For the study at large: Italy, Spain and the United States were the sources of the convalescent and acute COVID-19 samples. The cDNA or gDNA used as material had been derived from T cells, B-cell-depleted T cells, or PBMCs.

This receptor was taken from a woman in her sixties with acute or convalescent COVID-19. The sample comprised peripheral blood. This chain uses TRBV6-5 with TRBJ1-1, with D possibly TRBD1 on 5 matching bases. The CDR3 DNA follows: TGTGCCAGCAGTTATGGGGCGTACACTGAAGCTTTCTTT. Protein sequence: CASSYGAYTEAFF.